These 23 T cell receptor beta chains came from one sample sequenced in a study of vaccination effects on CD4 cells after COVID-19. These TCRs are of unknown antigen specificity. The repertoire was sequenced with immunoSEQ multiplex PCR; TCRdb's copy has only in-frame clones and lacks some. The sample records approximately 70,000 clones, roughly 73% being singletons. It was after approximately 11 days of culture that CD4+ T cells were isolated. Participants were vaccinated with two doses of either the BNT162b2 or mRNA-1273 vaccine. Specimen: CD4+ T cells from PBMCs cultured without peptide, collected after COVID-19 vaccination. The source is a human donor who received a COVID-19 vaccine.

The sample holds a few counts of this clone. J is TRBJ2-2 and V is TRBV28, with TRBD1 matching over 8 bases. The V gene's germline CDR1 is MDHEN and CDR2 SYDVKM. The junction had 10 bases not matched to a gene; V was cut back by 2 bases and J by 8 bases. The CDR3 spans 16 residues. CDR3 DNA sequence: TGTGCCAGCAGTTTAGGATGGCAGGGGGCTAGGGGGGAGCTGTTTTTT. Protein sequence: CASSLGWQGARGELFF.

V and J are TRBV6-5 and TRBJ1-5; tentative D call: TRBD1 (5 bases). The length of the CDR3 is 15 residues. Germline V gene lookup returns CDR1 MNHEY and CDR2 SVGAGI. V lost 6 bases, J lost 6 bases, and 18 bases lay in between. The CDR3 reads CASRSLGLGGQPQHF. CDR3 nucleotides: TGTGCCAGCAGATCTCTCGGACTGGGGGGTCAGCCCCAGCATTTT.

The CDR3 loop reads CASRGSLQETQYF. The CDR3 nucleotides are TGTGCCAGCAGGGGGAGTCTCCAAGAGACCCAGTACTTC. The chain combines TRBV7-3 with TRBJ2-5; D possibly corresponds to TRBD2 (5 bases). V lost 6 bases to trimming and J lost 1 base, with 9 bases between them. The CDR3 consists of 13 residues. The V gene's germline CDR1 is SGHTA and CDR2 FQGTGA.

The chain employs TRBV6-5 and TRBJ2-6; D not resolved. Per the germline V gene, CDR1 is MNHEY and CDR2 is SVGAGI. V gave up 6 bases and J gave up 0 bases, with 9 bases separating them. The CDR3 contains 15 residues. Here the CDR3 DNA reads TGTGCCAGCAGCTCCCTGCGCTCTGGGGCCAACGTCCTGACTTTC. It specifies CASSSLRSGANVLTF.

This chain links TRBV28 with TRBJ1-2, with D perhaps matching TRBD1 (5 bases). The germline CDR1 and CDR2 sequences are MDHEN and SYDVKM. The CDR3 has 14 amino acids. V lost 3 bases, J lost 4 bases, and 12 bases lay in between. CDR3: CASSFRQPIYGYTF. The CDR3 coding sequence is TGTGCCAGCAGTTTCCGACAGCCGATCTATGGCTACACCTTC.

The chain combines TRBV7-2 with TRBJ2-4; no clear D gene. The germline V gene has CDR1 SGHTA and CDR2 FQGNSA. V lost 1 base, J lost 0 bases, and 10 bases lay in between. The CDR3 spans 16 residues. The CDR3 is CASSLEPSAAKNIQYF. CDR3 bases: TGTGCCAGCAGCTTAGAACCCTCGGCAGCCAAAAACATTCAGTACTTC.

This clone was counted between two and nine times. This chain joins TRBV2 and TRBJ1-5; unclear D gene. Trimming pared 7 bases from V and 3 bases from J, leaving 10 bases between. CDR1 is SNHLY and CDR2 is FYNNEI in the germline V gene. The CDR3 runs 13 residues. CDR3 loop: CASMRTNNQPQHF. The CDR3 DNA reads TGTGCCAGCATGAGGACTAACAATCAGCCCCAGCATTTT. Together with reference TRBV2 and TRBJ1-5, the CDR3 gives the full variable domain: EPEVTQTPSHQVTQMGQEVILRCVPISNHLYFYWYRQILGQKVEFLVSFYNNEISEKSEIFDDQFSVERPDGSNFTLKIRSTKLEDSAMYFCASMRTNNQPQHFGDGTRLSIL.

The chain has TRBV5-1 and TRBJ2-5; 13 bases align to TRBD2. This CDR3 is built from 18 residues. Germline V gene lookup returns CDR1 SGHRS and CDR2 YFSETQ. Unmatched junction bases numbered 13, after V lost 3 bases and J lost 5 bases. CDR3 amino acids: CASSSRRTSGGRTETQYF. CDR3 in DNA: TGCGCCAGCAGCTCGCGCAGGACTAGCGGGGGCCGAACGGAGACCCAGTACTTC.

V gene TRBV27 combines with J gene TRBJ1-5; maybe TRBD1 (5 bases). Per the germline V gene, CDR1 is MNHEY and CDR2 is SMNVEV (reference sequence). The CDR3 runs 15 residues. V was shortened by 3 bases and J by 2 bases, with 11 bases between the two germline ends. CDR3 DNA: TGTGCCAGCAGTTTGGGGGGGTGGGGCAATCAGCCCCAGCATTTT. Encoded protein: CASSLGGWGNQPQHF.

This clone has a handful of counts. This CDR3 is CASSYQHCNQPQHF. The CDR3 region has the DNA TGTGCCAGCAGTTACCAACATTGCAATCAGCCCCAGCATTTT. The V and J genes are TRBV6-2 or TRBV6-3 and TRBJ1-5; D gene ambiguous. From germline, CDR1 is MNHEY and CDR2 SVGEGT. V shed 2 bases and J shed 2 bases, with 7 bases lying between them. The CDR3 is made up of 14 amino acids.

The chain has TRBV28 and TRBJ2-7; no reliable D call. The CDR3 consists of 15 residues. V lost 4 bases and J 4 bases, leaving 17 bases between the germline ends. CDR1 MDHEN and CDR2 SYDVKM come from the germline V gene. The CDR3 nucleotides are TGTGCCAGCAGTTCTTATTCCCCACCAGGTTACGAGCAGTACGTC. Translation gives CASSSYSPPGYEQYV.

The V and J genes are TRBV7-8 and TRBJ2-3; tentatively, D is TRBD1 or TRBD2 (5 bases each). The CDR3 is 14 amino acids. Looked up from germline, CDR1 is SGHVS and CDR2 is FQNEAQ. The V end was cut by 5 bases, the J end by 2 bases, with 11 bases between. CDR3 sequence reads: CASSTGTYTDTQYF. CDR3 DNA sequence: TGTGCCAGCAGCACGGGGACCTACACAGATACGCAGTATTTT.

The V call is TRBV6-5, the J call TRBJ1-3, with D unclear. The V gene lost 6 bases and the J gene lost 0 bases, with 9 bases spanning the gap. Germline loops: CDR1 MNHEY, CDR2 SVGAGI. This CDR3 is built from 14 residues. The CDR3 here is CASSRDPSGNTIYF. The CDR3 region has the DNA TGTGCCAGCAGCCGGGATCCCTCTGGAAACACCATATATTTT.

The chain uses TRBV4-1 and TRBJ1-5; D gene uncertain. There are 16 residues in the CDR3. Trimming cost V 5 bases and J 0 bases, with 14 bases left between them. CDR1 and CDR2 (germline): MGHRA, YSYEKL. The CDR3 loop is CASSYNGFDSNQPQHF. The DNA of the CDR3 is TGCGCCAGCAGCTACAACGGCTTTGATAGCAATCAGCCCCAGCATTTT.

The rearrangement uses TRBV6-5 and TRBJ1-1, with D possibly matching TRBD1 (6 bases). V was shortened by 5 bases and J by 6 bases, with 19 bases between the two germline ends. Looked up from germline, CDR1 is MNHEY and CDR2 is SVGAGI. The CDR3 contains 15 residues. Here the CDR3 reads CASSPNRAGVAEAFF. The CDR3 nucleotides are TGTGCCAGCAGTCCCAACAGGGCCGGGGTCGCTGAAGCTTTCTTT.

V gene TRBV6-2 or TRBV6-3 combines with J gene TRBJ1-2, with 10 positions matching TRBD1. CDR3 length: 15 residues. Trimming cost V 5 bases and J 6 bases; bases outside gene matches: 9. The germline V gene has CDR1 MNHEY and CDR2 SVGEGT. The CDR3 sequence: CASSRPWDRGDGYTF. CDR3 DNA sequence: TGTGCCAGCAGTCGCCCATGGGACAGGGGAGATGGCTACACCTTC.

The chain joins TRBV7-2 to TRBJ1-3, with D uncertain. V shed 3 bases and J shed 0 bases, with 15 bases lying between them. CDR1 is SGHTA and CDR2 is FQGNSA in the germline V gene. The CDR3 length is 17 residues. The CDR3 bases are TGTGCCAGCAGCTTTTGGGTCTTAGGTCACTCTGGAAACACCATATATTTT. Protein: CASSFWVLGHSGNTIYF.

This chain uses TRBV20-1 with TRBJ1-2; D gene ambiguous. This CDR3 is 11 amino acids long. Germline V lookup: CDR1 DFQATT, CDR2 SNEGSKA (reference sequence). Trimming removed 5 bases from V and 4 bases from J, with 8 bases in between. This CDR3 is CSAGRSYGYTF. Here the CDR3 DNA reads TGCAGTGCTGGCCGCTCCTATGGCTACACCTTC.

The V call is TRBV5-6, the J call TRBJ2-6; 7 bases line up with TRBD1. V dropped 4 bases and J dropped 0; count of bases not matched to a gene: 13. The CDR3 has 19 amino acids. Germline V gives CDR1 SGHDT, CDR2 YYEEEE. The CDR3 sequence is CASSVVPQGPGSGANVLTF. The CDR3, as DNA: TGTGCCAGCAGCGTAGTACCACAGGGGCCGGGCTCTGGGGCCAACGTCCTGACTTTC.

This chain uses TRBV6-5 with TRBJ1-3; no definite D call. Per germline, CDR1 MNHEY and CDR2 SVGAGI. V lost 0 bases and J lost 4, with 10 bases in between. CDR3 size: 15 residues. The CDR3 reads CASSYSSGQGNTIYF. The CDR3 DNA sequence: TGTGCCAGCAGTTACTCGAGTGGGCAGGGAAACACCATATATTTT.

The chain links TRBV6-2 or TRBV6-3 to TRBJ2-1; a weak D match, TRBD2 (5 bases). From germline, CDR1 is MNHEY and CDR2 SVGEGT. V lost 5 bases, J lost 0 bases, and 11 bases lay in between. The CDR3 sequence is 15 residues long. The CDR3 here is CASSDGVSSYNEQFF. CDR3 in DNA: TGTGCCAGCAGTGACGGGGTTAGCTCCTACAATGAGCAGTTCTTC.

The chain couples TRBV11-3 to TRBJ2-2; TRBD2 agrees at 7 bases. Trimming cost V 5 bases and J 3 bases; bases outside gene matches: 6. The CDR3 is made up of 15 amino acids. Germline CDR1 is SGHNT and CDR2 is YENEEA. The CDR3 DNA reads TGTGCCAGCAGCCGGGGGGAAGGGGACACCGGGGAGCTGTTTTTT. This sequence encodes CASSRGEGDTGELFF.

The chain couples TRBV20-1 to TRBJ1-2; 7 bases match TRBD1. The CDR3 contains 11 residues. The germline V gene has CDR1 DFQATT and CDR2 SNEGSKA (reference sequence). V lost 6 bases and J lost 8; bases outside the gene matches: 6. The CDR3 sequence: CSARRDRGYTF. The CDR3 region has the DNA TGCAGTGCAAGGCGGGACAGAGGCTACACCTTC.